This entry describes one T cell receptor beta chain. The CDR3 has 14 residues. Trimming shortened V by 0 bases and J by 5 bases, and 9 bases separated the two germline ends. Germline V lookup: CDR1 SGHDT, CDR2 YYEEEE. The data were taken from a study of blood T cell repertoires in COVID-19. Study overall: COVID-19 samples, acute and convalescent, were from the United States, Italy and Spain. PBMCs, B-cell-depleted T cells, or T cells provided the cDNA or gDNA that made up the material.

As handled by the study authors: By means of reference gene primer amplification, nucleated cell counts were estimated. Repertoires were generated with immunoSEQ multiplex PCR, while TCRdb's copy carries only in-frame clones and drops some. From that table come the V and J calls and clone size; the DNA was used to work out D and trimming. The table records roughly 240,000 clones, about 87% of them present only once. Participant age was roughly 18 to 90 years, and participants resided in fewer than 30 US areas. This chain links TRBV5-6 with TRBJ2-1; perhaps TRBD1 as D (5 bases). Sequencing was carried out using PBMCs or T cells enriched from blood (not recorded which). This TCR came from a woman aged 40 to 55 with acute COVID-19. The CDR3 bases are TGTGCCAGCAGCTTGGTGGGGCTGGACAATGAGCAGTTCTTC. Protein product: CASSLVGLDNEQFF.